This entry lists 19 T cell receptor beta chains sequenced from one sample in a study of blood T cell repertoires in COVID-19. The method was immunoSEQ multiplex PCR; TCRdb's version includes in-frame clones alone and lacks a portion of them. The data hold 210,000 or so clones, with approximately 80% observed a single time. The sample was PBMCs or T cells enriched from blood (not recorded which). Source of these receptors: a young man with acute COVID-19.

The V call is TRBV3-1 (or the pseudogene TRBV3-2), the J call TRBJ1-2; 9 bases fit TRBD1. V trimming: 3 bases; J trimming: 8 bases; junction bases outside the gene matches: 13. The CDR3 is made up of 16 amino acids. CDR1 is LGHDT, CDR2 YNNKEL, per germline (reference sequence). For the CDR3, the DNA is TGTGCCAGCAGCCATTCTCATAGCCGGGACAGGGAGGGCTACACCTTC. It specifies CASSHSHSRDREGYTF.

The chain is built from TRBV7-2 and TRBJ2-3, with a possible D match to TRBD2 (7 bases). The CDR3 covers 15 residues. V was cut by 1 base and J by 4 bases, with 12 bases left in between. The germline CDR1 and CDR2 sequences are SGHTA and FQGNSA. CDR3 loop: CASSLGAGAPDTQYF. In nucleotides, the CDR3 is TGTGCCAGCAGCTTAGGGGCGGGGGCCCCAGATACGCAGTATTTT.

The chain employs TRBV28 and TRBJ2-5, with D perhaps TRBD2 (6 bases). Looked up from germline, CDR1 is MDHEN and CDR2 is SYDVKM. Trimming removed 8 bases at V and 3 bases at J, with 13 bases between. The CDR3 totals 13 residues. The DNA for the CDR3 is TGTGCCAGCGGGACGGGAGCGAAAGAGACCCAGTACTTC. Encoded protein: CASGTGAKETQYF.

The CDR3, as DNA: TGTGCCAGCAGTTACCTCGACAGGGGTCGGACCGGGGAGCTGTTTTTT. Encoded protein: CASSYLDRGRTGELFF. The rearrangement links TRBV6-5 to TRBJ2-2; TRBD1 aligns across 8 bases. CDR3 size: 16 residues. The V gene's germline CDR1 is MNHEY and CDR2 SVGAGI. V lost 2 bases, J lost 5 bases, and 7 bases stayed unmatched.

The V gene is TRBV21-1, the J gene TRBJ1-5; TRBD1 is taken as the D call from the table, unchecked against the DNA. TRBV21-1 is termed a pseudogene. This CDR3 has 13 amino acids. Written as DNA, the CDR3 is TGTGCCAGCAGCTTTAGGGGGAATCAGCCCCAGCATTTT. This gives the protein CASSFRGNQPQHF.

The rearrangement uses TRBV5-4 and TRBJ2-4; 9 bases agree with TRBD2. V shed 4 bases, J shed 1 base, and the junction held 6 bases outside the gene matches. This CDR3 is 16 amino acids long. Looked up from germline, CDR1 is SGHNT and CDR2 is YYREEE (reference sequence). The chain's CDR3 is CASSRSGGTAKNIQYF. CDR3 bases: TGTGCCAGCAGCCGAAGCGGGGGGACTGCCAAAAACATTCAGTACTTC.

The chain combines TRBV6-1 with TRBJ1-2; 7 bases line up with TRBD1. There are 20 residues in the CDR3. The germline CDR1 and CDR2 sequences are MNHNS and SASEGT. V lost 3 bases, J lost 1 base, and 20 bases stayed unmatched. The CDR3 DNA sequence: TGTGCCAGCAGTGATCGGACTCGACAGGGTGAGGGGGCTTATAACTATGGCTACACCTTC. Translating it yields CASSDRTRQGEGAYNYGYTF.

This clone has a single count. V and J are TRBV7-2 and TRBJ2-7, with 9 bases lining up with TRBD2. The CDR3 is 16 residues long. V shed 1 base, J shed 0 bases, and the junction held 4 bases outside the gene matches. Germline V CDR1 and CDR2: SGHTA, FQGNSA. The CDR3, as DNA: TGTGCCAGCAGCTTAGATCCTAGCGGGGTCTCCTACGAGCAGTACTTC. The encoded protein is CASSLDPSGVSYEQYF.

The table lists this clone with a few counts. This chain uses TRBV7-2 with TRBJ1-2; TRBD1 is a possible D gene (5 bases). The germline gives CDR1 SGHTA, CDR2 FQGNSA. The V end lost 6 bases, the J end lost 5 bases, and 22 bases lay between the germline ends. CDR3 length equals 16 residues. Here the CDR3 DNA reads TGTGCCAGCAGATCCAGGGCGGGGAGCCCTCTTTATGGCTACACCTTC. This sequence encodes CASRSRAGSPLYGYTF.

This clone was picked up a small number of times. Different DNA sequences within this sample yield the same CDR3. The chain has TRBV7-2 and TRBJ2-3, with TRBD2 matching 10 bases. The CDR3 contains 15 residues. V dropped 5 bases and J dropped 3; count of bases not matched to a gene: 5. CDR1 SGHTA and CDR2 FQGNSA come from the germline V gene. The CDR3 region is CASSLSGGRTDTQYF. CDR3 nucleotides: TGTGCCAGCAGCCTTAGCGGGGGGCGGACAGATACGCAGTATTTT.

The chain's CDR3 is CASSDATGHQPQHF. CDR3 nucleotide sequence: TGTGCCAGCAGTGATGCGACAGGGCATCAGCCCCAGCATTTT. The chain has TRBV2 and TRBJ1-5; 7 bases line up with TRBD1. J lost 5 bases, V lost 3 bases, and 4 bases had no gene match. Germline loops: CDR1 SNHLY, CDR2 FYNNEI. The CDR3 extends over 14 amino acids.

The CDR3 protein is CASSETWGGNSPLHF. The CDR3 coding sequence is TGTGCCAGCAGTGAAACCTGGGGAGGTAATTCACCCCTCCACTTT. The J gene is TRBJ1-6, the V gene TRBV6-1; D is undetermined. This CDR3 is 15 amino acids long. V lost 2 bases and J lost 6, with 11 bases in between. Germline CDR1 and CDR2: MNHNS and SASEGT.

The CDR3 reads CASSLTSGNSYNEQFF. In DNA, the CDR3 is TGTGCCAGCAGCTTAACGTCGGGAAACTCCTACAATGAGCAGTTCTTC. The V call is TRBV7-3, the J call TRBJ2-1; D is perhaps TRBD2 (5 bases). CDR3 length: 16 residues. Germline loops: CDR1 SGHTA, CDR2 FQGTGA. V was trimmed by 0 bases and J by 0 bases, leaving 9 bases between them.

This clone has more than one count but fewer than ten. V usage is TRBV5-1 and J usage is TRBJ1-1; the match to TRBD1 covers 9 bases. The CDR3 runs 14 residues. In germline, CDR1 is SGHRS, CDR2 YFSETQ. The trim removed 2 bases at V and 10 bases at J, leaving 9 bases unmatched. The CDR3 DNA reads TGCGCCAGCAGCTTTTCGGGACAGGGTGTCGGAGCTTTCTTT. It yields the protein CASSFSGQGVGAFF.

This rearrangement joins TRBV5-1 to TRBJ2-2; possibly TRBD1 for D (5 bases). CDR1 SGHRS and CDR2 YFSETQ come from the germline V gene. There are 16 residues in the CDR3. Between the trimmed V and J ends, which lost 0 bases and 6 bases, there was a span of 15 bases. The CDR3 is CASSLVMGRGAGELFF. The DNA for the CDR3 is TGCGCCAGCAGCTTGGTTATGGGGCGCGGCGCCGGGGAGCTGTTTTTT.

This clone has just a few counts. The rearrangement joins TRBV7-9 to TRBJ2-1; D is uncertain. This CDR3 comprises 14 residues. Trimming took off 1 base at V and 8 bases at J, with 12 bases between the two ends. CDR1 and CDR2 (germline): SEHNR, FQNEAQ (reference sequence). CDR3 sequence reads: CASSLVGPLDEQFF. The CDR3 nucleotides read TGTGCCAGCAGCTTAGTTGGGCCTCTTGATGAGCAGTTCTTC.

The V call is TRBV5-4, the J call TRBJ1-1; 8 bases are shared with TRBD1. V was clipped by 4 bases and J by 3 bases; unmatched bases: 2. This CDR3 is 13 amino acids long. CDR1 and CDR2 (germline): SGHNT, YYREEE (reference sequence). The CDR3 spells CASSEDRDTEAFF. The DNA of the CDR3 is TGTGCCAGCAGCGAGGACAGGGACACTGAAGCTTTCTTT.

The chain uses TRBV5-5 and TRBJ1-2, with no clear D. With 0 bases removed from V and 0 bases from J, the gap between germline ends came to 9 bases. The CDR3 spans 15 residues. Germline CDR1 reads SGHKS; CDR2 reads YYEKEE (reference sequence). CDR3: CASSLARLANYGYTF. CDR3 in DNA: TGTGCCAGCAGCTTGGCGAGGTTAGCTAACTATGGCTACACCTTC.

The CDR3 DNA reads as TGCGCCAGCAGCTTGGAGGTCAGGGGGCGGCAAGGCTACACCTTC. This codes for CASSLEVRGRQGYTF. The rearrangement joins TRBV5-1 to TRBJ1-2; 8 positions agree with TRBD1. CDR3 length equals 15 residues. CDR1 and CDR2 (germline): SGHRS, YFSETQ. V gave up 0 bases and J gave up 8 bases; unmatched junction bases: 9.